This passage covers 24 T cell receptor beta chains from one sample sequenced in a study of shared clonotypes between healthy human individuals. Sequenced by immunoSEQ multiplex PCR; TCRdb stores in-frame clones only, minus some. The sample has 450,000 to 600,000 clones, 79% seen once. The sequenced sample was PBMCs. All receptors derive from a woman aged 40 to 49 in good health. Some clones in this sample may be carry-over from other donors' samples.

The V gene is TRBV7-8, the J gene TRBJ1-3; D is uncertain. Germline values: CDR1 SGHVS, CDR2 FQNEAQ. V was pared by 0 bases and J by 0 bases, with 9 bases between. The CDR3 spans 16 residues. Here the CDR3 reads CASSLASQYSGNTIYF. The CDR3 bases are TGTGCCAGCAGCTTAGCGTCGCAGTACTCTGGAAACACCATATATTTT.

A few counts support this clone. The CDR3 protein is CASSIMGRAYTDTQYF. As DNA, the CDR3 is TGTGCCAGTAGTATAATGGGGCGGGCTTACACAGATACGCAGTATTTT. The rearrangement links TRBV19 to TRBJ2-3; the D call may be TRBD1 or TRBD2 (5 bases each). Germline V gene lookup returns CDR1 LNHDA and CDR2 SQIVND (reference sequence). The CDR3 is made up of 16 amino acids. The germline V and J ends were trimmed by 2 bases and 2 bases, with 14 bases remaining between them.

J is TRBJ2-7 and V is TRBV14; tentatively, D is TRBD1 (5 bases). The V and J ends lost 0 bases and 5 bases respectively, with 17 bases between them. Germline V gene sequence: CDR1 SGHDN, CDR2 FVKESK. The CDR3 runs to 16 residues. The CDR3 sequence is CASSQDLTALPNEQYF. CDR3 DNA sequence: TGTGCCAGCAGCCAAGATTTGACAGCCCTACCCAACGAGCAGTACTTC.

This chain uses TRBV4-1 with TRBJ1-3, with no clear D. The CDR3 covers 13 residues. The V end was cut by 3 bases, the J end by 3 bases, with 6 bases between. Germline CDR1 and CDR2: MGHRA and YSYEKL. The CDR3 reads CASSQGYGNTIYF. The CDR3 DNA reads TGCGCCAGCAGCCAGGGGTATGGAAACACCATATATTTT.

The gene calls are TRBV11-2 and TRBJ2-1; D perhaps matches TRBD2 (5 bases). The V end was cut by 3 bases, the J end by 5 bases, with 11 bases between. Per germline, CDR1 SGHAT and CDR2 FQNNGV. The CDR3 length is 14 residues. Here the CDR3 reads CASSFPGSNNEQFF. As DNA, the CDR3 is TGTGCCAGCAGCTTCCCGGGATCAAACAATGAGCAGTTCTTC.

The chain employs TRBV7-8 and TRBJ2-5, with 9 bases that match TRBD1. Germline CDR1 and CDR2: SGHVS and FQNEAQ. V lost 4 bases, J lost 8 bases, and 14 bases stayed unmatched. This CDR3 is 16 amino acids long. CDR3 coding DNA: TGTGCCAGCAGCTCACCGGGACAGGGCCTCCCAGGTACCCAGTACTTC. Protein product: CASSSPGQGLPGTQYF.

This clone was seen more than once but under ten times. CDR3 nucleotide sequence: TGTGCCAGCAGCTTAGCGGGGACACAAAAAGCTTTCTTT. It translates to CASSLAGTQKAFF. The chain joins TRBV7-9 to TRBJ1-1; D is perhaps TRBD1 (6 bases). CDR3 length equals 13 residues. V dropped 0 bases and J dropped 9 bases, with 11 bases sitting between them. Germline lookup yields CDR1 SEHNR and CDR2 FQNEAQ (reference sequence). Complete variable domain (other parts from reference TRBV7-9 and TRBJ1-1): DTGVSQNPRHKITKRGQNVTFRCDPISEHNRLYWYRQTLGQGPEFLTYFQNEAQLEKSRLLSDRFSAERPKGSFSTLEIQRTEQGDSAMYLCASSLAGTQKAFFGQGTRLTVV.

This clone appeared many times. Other DNA sequences in the same sample also yield this CDR3. The V call is TRBV19, the J call TRBJ2-1; 15 bases are shared with TRBD2. Germline lookup yields CDR1 LNHDA and CDR2 SQIVND (reference sequence). V trimming: 5 bases; J trimming: 1 base; junction bases outside the gene matches: 6. The CDR3 is 18 residues long. The CDR3 protein is CASSPGLAGGGSYNEQFF. CDR3 bases: TGTGCCAGTAGTCCGGGACTAGCGGGAGGTGGTTCCTACAATGAGCAGTTCTTC.

Note on this clone: At the DNA level, this CDR3 is encoded by other sequences in the same sample as well. The chain employs TRBV10-3 and TRBJ2-5; D remains ambiguous. Germline V gene data show CDR1 as ENHRY and CDR2 as SYGVKD. The CDR3 spans 12 residues. V was shortened by 2 bases and J by 5 bases, with 6 bases between the two germline ends. CDR3 nucleotides: TGTGCCATCAGTGAGAGTAGTGAGACCCAGTACTTC. This codes for CAISESSETQYF.

The chain is built from TRBV4-3 and TRBJ2-1, with 8 bases aligning to TRBD2. There are 17 residues in the CDR3. The V segment lost 5 bases and the J segment 7 bases; nucleotides outside the gene matches: 16. Germline CDR1 and CDR2: LGHNA and YSLEER. CDR3 amino acids: CASSTRSGGLGQNEQFF. CDR3 in DNA: TGCGCCAGCAGCACTAGGAGCGGGGGTTTAGGGCAAAATGAGCAGTTCTTC.

V and J are TRBV19 and TRBJ2-2, with 10 bases identical to TRBD1. V shed 1 base, J shed 6 bases, and the junction held 2 bases outside the gene matches. The CDR3 has 15 residues. The germline CDR1 and CDR2 sequences are LNHDA and SQIVND (reference sequence). The CDR3 DNA reads TGTGCCAGTAGTATAGTTGGGACAGGGGCCGGGGAGCTGTTTTTT. Translation gives CASSIVGTGAGELFF.

This chain uses TRBV10-3 with TRBJ2-1; no reliable D call. The CDR3 covers 15 residues. Trimming removed 10 bases at V and 4 bases at J, with 20 bases between. CDR1 is ENHRY, CDR2 SYGVKD, per germline. CDR3: CATKNDPLLYNEQFF. The CDR3 nucleotides are TGTGCCACCAAGAACGACCCTTTATTATACAATGAGCAGTTCTTC.

Details on this clone: The sample holds other DNA sequences that translate to the same CDR3. The V and J genes are TRBV5-6 and TRBJ1-1; unclear D gene. This CDR3 is 13 amino acids long. V shed 4 bases and J shed 2 bases, with 9 bases lying between them. Germline V lookup: CDR1 SGHDT, CDR2 YYEEEE. The CDR3, as DNA: TGTGCCAGCAGCCGGGTGGACAACACTGAAGCTTTCTTT. It yields the protein CASSRVDNTEAFF.

The chain employs TRBV11-2 and TRBJ1-3; no firm D call. Between the trimmed V and J ends, which lost 5 bases and 0 bases, there was a span of 20 bases. Germline CDR1 reads SGHAT; CDR2 reads FQNNGV. The length of the CDR3 is 18 residues. CDR3 DNA sequence: TGTGCCAGCAGCCGAACTCCGATACACGCATCCTCTGGAAACACCATATATTTT. This sequence encodes CASSRTPIHASSGNTIYF. Complete variable domain (other parts from reference TRBV11-2 and TRBJ1-3): EAGVAQSPRYKIIEKRQSVAFWCNPISGHATLYWYQQILGQGPKLLIQFQNNGVVDDSQLPKDRFSAERLKGVDSTLKIQPAKLEDSAVYLCASSRTPIHASSGNTIYFGEGSWLTVV.

The chain carries TRBV28 and TRBJ2-7, with 10 bases fitting TRBD1. Germline assignment: CDR1 MDHEN and CDR2 SYDVKM. The length of the CDR3 is 14 residues. V trimming: 8 bases; J trimming: 4 bases; junction bases outside the gene matches: 8. CDR3 loop: CASELRDRGYEQYF. In DNA, the CDR3 is TGTGCCAGCGAACTCCGGGACAGGGGTTACGAGCAGTACTTC.

This clone was recorded at least ten times. This chain links TRBV7-9 with TRBJ2-3; D is unresolved. The germline CDR1 and CDR2 sequences are SEHNR and FQNEAQ (reference sequence). V lost 5 bases and J 5 bases, leaving 8 bases between the germline ends. The CDR3 extends over 12 amino acids. The CDR3 DNA sequence: TGTGCCAGCAGCCCGCGAAGAGATACGCAGTATTTT. Protein: CASSPRRDTQYF.

The J gene is TRBJ2-3, the V gene TRBV6-5; 8 bases match TRBD2. The trim removed 7 bases at V and 4 bases at J, leaving 7 bases unmatched. CDR1 and CDR2 from the germline V gene are MNHEY and SVGAGI. The CDR3 has 14 amino acids. Here the CDR3 reads CASKGGLAADTQYF. The CDR3 DNA follows: TGTGCCAGCAAAGGAGGACTAGCAGCAGATACGCAGTATTTT.

This chain links TRBV11-1 with TRBJ2-7; 10 bases fit TRBD2. The CDR3 spans 16 residues. From germline, CDR1 is SGHAT and CDR2 FQDESV (reference sequence). V lost 4 bases and J lost 0; bases outside the gene matches: 6. The CDR3 region has the DNA TGTGCCAGCAGCTCCGGACTAGCGGAGTCCTCCTACGAGCAGTACTTC. It specifies CASSSGLAESSYEQYF.

This clone showed up just once. Additional DNA sequences in this sample encode the identical CDR3. This chain links TRBV28 with TRBJ2-7; the D call may be TRBD1 or TRBD2 (5 bases each). The CDR3 consists of 14 residues. Germline CDR1 reads MDHEN; CDR2 reads SYDVKM. The V end lost 6 bases, the J end lost 0 bases, and 12 bases lay between the germline ends. Written as DNA, the CDR3 is TGTGCCAGCAGAACCGGGACGGTCTCCTACGAGCAGTACTTC. It yields the protein CASRTGTVSYEQYF.

V gene TRBV2 combines with J gene TRBJ2-2, with TRBD2 identical over 10 bases. CDR1 is SNHLY and CDR2 is FYNNEI in the germline V gene. This CDR3 has 15 amino acids. With V trimmed by 4 bases and J by 7 bases, 6 bases remained unmatched. The CDR3 DNA reads TGTGCCAGCAGTGCTAGCGGGAGTAGGGGCGGGGAGCTGTTTTTT. Residues: CASSASGSRGGELFF.

This sequence joins TRBV9 and TRBJ2-7, with TRBD1 as a possible D gene (6 bases). Looked up from germline, CDR1 is SGDLS and CDR2 is YYNGEE. CDR3 size: 15 residues. Trimming stripped 2 bases from V and 4 bases from J, with 16 bases between. The CDR3 DNA reads TGTGCCAGCAGCGTGTCAGGGGCCCACCCTTACGAGCAGTACTTC. Amino acid sequence: CASSVSGAHPYEQYF.

V usage is TRBV10-3 and J usage is TRBJ2-7; 7 positions agree with TRBD2. The CDR3 length is 18 residues. V lost 3 bases, J lost 0 bases, and 14 bases stayed unmatched. The V gene's germline CDR1 is ENHRY and CDR2 SYGVKD. The CDR3 loop is CAISDTVSGTTFSYEQYF. As DNA, the CDR3 is TGTGCCATCAGTGACACGGTTTCCGGGACTACCTTCTCCTACGAGCAGTACTTC.

The chain is built from TRBV4-3 and TRBJ2-1; 9 bases fit TRBD1. This CDR3 contains 15 residues. V shed 4 bases and J 8 bases; nucleotides not matched to a gene: 9. Germline V gene lookup returns CDR1 LGHNA and CDR2 YSLEER. DNA of the CDR3: TGCGCCAGCAGCCGACTACCGACAGGGGGTGATGAGCAGTTCTTC. Its translation: CASSRLPTGGDEQFF.

The chain carries TRBV5-4 and TRBJ1-2, with D tentatively TRBD1 (5 bases). Per germline, CDR1 SGHNT and CDR2 YYREEE (reference sequence). This CDR3 is built from 14 residues. The V gene lost 0 bases and the J gene lost 8 bases, with 14 bases spanning the gap. CDR3 nucleotides: TGTGCCAGCAGCTTGGGGGACCGCGCCTGGGGCTACACCTTC. Its translation is CASSLGDRAWGYTF.